This T cell receptor (beta chain) is from a study of T cells expressing NK-cell markers (dated by TCRdb to 2020 to 2021). About the investigation overall: In sorted CD3+CD56+NKG2C+, CD3+CD56+NKG2C- and CD3+CD56-NKG2C+ T-cell subsets from about 8 donors, TCR beta-chain repertoires were profiled. The study sequenced eight donors, all healthy volunteers chosen at random: three men and five women. Among the eight sequenced donors, only one was HCMV-seronegative, while the other seven were HCMV-seropositive. Sequencing of the libraries produced 2 x 150 bp reads on Illumina HiSeq 2000/2500, MiSeq or NextSeq.

As regards this clonotype: The target of this receptor is not known.

HCMV serostatus was determined by detecting HCMV-specific IgG in serum with a commercial ELISA kit. Ficoll density gradient centrifugation was used to isolate peripheral blood mononuclear cells from blood. From its cysteine to its phenylalanine, the CDR3 spans 16 amino acids. The DNA is unrecorded. Via the germline V gene, CDR1 is SGHTA and CDR2 FQGNSA. TCRdb shows the sequencer as Illumina HiSeq 2000. The TCR beta cDNA libraries were made using 5'RACE template switching, a step that added both a universal primer site and unique molecular identifiers. Synthesis of cDNA was primed from the TCR beta constant segment and was followed by two consecutive PCR amplification steps. The source study handled its data this way. MIGEC handled demultiplexing of the reads and grouping by UMI, while MiTCR was used to assemble and quantify clonotypes. To exclude erroneous sequences, any TCR cDNA sequence not supported by at least two reads was discarded. The tcR package was used for downstream repertoire analysis, with clonotypes matched between fractions based on CDR3 nucleotide sequence plus V segment. VDJmatch was used to annotate antigen specificity against VDJdb, with one amino acid substitution allowed in CDR3. Each entry corresponds to one CDR3 protein sequence from reads that TCRdb reprocessed, and DNA is not given. V and J calls and clone size were set by TCRdb, not the authors. The table for this sample shows approximately 380,000 distinct CDR3 sequences. 5.2% of the sample goes to the ten largest clones.

What the authors observed across the whole study: In several donors, the dominant CD3+CD56+NKG2C+ clonotypes were found to rank among the top 10 CD8+ clonotypes and to make up roughly 1.0-7.5% of CD8+ T cells. Those dominant clonotypes were again the most abundant among CD3+CD56-NKG2C+ cells in several donors, at about 25-60.1%. Whether the expanded NKG2C-expressing T cell clones were specific for HCMV antigens remained unclear.

This sequence uses TRBV7-2 and TRBJ1-3; without DNA, the TCRdb call of TRBD1 cannot be checked. This sequence originates from a man aged 18-69 years in good health. The specimen sequenced was blood T cells: a sorted CD56 or NKG2C T cell subset, CD4+ or CD8+ T cells, or bulk PBMC T cells (not recorded which). The CDR3 here reads CASSLNHRTTGNTIYF.